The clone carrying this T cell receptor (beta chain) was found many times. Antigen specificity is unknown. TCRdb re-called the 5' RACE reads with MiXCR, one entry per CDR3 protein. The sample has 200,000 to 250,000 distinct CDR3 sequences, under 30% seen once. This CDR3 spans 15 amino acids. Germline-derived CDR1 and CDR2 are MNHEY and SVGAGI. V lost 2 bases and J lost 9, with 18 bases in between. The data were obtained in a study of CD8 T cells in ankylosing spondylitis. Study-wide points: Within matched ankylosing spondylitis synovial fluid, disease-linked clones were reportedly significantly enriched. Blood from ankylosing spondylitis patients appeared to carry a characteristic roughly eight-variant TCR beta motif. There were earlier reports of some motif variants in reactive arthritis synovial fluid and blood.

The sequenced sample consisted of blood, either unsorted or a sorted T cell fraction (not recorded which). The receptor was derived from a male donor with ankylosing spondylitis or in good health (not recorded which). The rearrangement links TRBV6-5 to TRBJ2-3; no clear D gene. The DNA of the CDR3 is TGTGCCAGCAGTTACCGCTCCGAGTATCTTGCCACGCAGTATTTT. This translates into CASSYRSEYLATQYF.